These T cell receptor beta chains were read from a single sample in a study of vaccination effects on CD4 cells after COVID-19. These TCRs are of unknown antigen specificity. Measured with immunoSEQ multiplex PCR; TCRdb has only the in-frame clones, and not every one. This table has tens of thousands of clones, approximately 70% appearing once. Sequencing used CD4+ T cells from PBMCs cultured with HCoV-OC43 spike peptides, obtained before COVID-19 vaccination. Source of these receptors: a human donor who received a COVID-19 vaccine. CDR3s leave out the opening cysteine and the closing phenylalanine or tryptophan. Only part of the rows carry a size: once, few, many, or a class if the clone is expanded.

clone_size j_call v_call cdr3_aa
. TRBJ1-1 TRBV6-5 ASSYSSGDTEAF
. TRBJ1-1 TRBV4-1 ASSQSIGQGSTEAF
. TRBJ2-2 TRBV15 ATALLVGGELF
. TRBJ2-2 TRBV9 ASSVGRAGGPGELF
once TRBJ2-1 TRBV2 ASSRKRGGSYNEQF
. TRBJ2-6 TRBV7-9 ASSHSVPRAGANVLT
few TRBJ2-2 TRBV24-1 ATGETGGGPGELF
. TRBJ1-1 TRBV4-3 ASSQDAQREAF
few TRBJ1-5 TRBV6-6 ASSYGQGIQPQH
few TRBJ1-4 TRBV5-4 ASSLGTTIEKLF
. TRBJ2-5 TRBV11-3 ASSLGYSVWETQY
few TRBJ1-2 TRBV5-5 ASSETVFPAGYGYT
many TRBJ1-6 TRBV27 ASRSTGELSYNSPLH
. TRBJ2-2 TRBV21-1 ASSIGKSPPEGAGELF
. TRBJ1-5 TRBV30 AWSVSLGQPQH
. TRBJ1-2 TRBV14 ASSQDLYGYGYT
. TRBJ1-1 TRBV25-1 ASNLRTENTEAF
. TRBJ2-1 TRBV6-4 ASSDSEAPTQF
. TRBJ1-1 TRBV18 ASSPPSLDTEAF
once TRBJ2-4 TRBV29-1 SVEDRRGLVKNIQY
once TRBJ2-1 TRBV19 ASSIGRRGDEQF
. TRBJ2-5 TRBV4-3 ASSQERVETQY
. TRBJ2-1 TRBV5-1 ASSLDSLSYNEQF
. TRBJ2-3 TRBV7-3 ASSQNSQDTQY
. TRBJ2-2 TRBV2 ASSEESGGELF
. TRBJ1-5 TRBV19 ASSGDRGTLGNQPQH
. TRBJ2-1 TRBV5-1 ASSLVADEQF
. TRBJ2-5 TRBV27 ASSLSGGGRYQETQY
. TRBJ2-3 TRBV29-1 SYSRVWADTQY
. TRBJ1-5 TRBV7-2 ASTPGGGSNQPQH
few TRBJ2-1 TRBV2 ASKNLGSYNEQF
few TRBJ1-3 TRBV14 ASSQSSQVPRQILSGNTIY
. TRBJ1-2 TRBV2 ASSPGHNRNGYT
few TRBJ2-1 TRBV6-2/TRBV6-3 ASSQTSGGTYNEQF
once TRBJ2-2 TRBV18 ASSSRLAATGELF
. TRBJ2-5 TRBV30 AWSVNPTGAKKN
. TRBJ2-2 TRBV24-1 ATSDFRGPTGELF
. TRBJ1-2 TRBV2 ASSEAPGGNYGYT
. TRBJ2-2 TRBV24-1 ATSDFGGSGRHTGELF
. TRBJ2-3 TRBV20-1 SASPLAGGTDTQY
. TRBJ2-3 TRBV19 ASSPVWTGIADTQY
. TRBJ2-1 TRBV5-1 ASGLQGTGNYNEQF
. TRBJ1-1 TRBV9 ASSVDRLGEGAF
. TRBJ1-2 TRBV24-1 ATSTQTGAGYGYT
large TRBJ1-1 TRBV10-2 ASRSDLGTEAF
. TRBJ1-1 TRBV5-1 ASSLAGTPTAF
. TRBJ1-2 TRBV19 ASSHLGRGGGYGYT
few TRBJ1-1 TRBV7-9 ASSFGAAF
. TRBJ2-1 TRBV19 ASSRERNSYNEQF
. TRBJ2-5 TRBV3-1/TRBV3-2 ASTGLAGGMEETQY
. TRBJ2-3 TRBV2 ASSVSGDTQY
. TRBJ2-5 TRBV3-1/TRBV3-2 ASSLRRGGETQY
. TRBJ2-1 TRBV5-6 ASTIGGFWGGNEQF
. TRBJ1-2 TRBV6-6 ASSRENPRVRGYT
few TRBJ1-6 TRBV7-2 ASSFGTVNSPLH
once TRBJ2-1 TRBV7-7 ASSSNLGVGNEQF
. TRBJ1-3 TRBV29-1 SVEESSGNTIY